The 17 T cell receptor beta chains in this list originate from one sample, sequenced in a study of blood T cells in healthy people across ages. It was with a sample-barcoded 5' primer and a J-beta primer mix that a second PCR of roughly 6 to 12 cycles was run. Using its own MiXCR run on the 5' RACE reads, TCRdb lists one record per CDR3 protein. The sample contains about 630,000 distinct CDR3 sequences, over 20% of which appear only once. Source material: blood. These receptors were taken from a man between 65 and 85 years old in good health.

There are many counts of this clonotype. This rearrangement joins TRBV7-9 to TRBJ2-7; no clear D. Germline V gene data show CDR1 as SEHNR and CDR2 as FQNEAQ (reference sequence). This CDR3 spans 14 amino acids. With 2 bases removed from V and 4 bases from J, the gap between germline ends came to 12 bases. The CDR3 DNA follows: TGTGCCAGCAGCTTACACCAACTGGAATACGAGCAGTACTTC. Its protein is CASSLHQLEYEQYF.

This clonotype has just a few counts. V usage is TRBV7-9 and J usage is TRBJ2-5; possible D gene TRBD1, 6 bases. CDR3 size: 15 residues. V lost 10 bases and J lost 5, with 23 bases in between. Germline V gene lookup returns CDR1 SEHNR and CDR2 FQNEAQ (reference sequence). CDR3 DNA sequence: TGTGCCATATCCAAAATGGGGGCCCAGCAGGAGACCCAGTACTTC. It encodes CAISKMGAQQETQYF.

This chain uses TRBV29-1 with TRBJ2-1, with TRBD1 as a possible D gene (6 bases). CDR1 and CDR2 (germline): SQVTM, ANQGSEA. Trimming left V 7 bases short and J 5 bases short, with 12 bases between. The CDR3 sequence is 12 residues long. The CDR3 region is CSGGQRNNEQFF. The DNA of the CDR3 is TGCAGCGGCGGACAGAGGAACAATGAGCAGTTCTTC.

The chain joins TRBV20-1 to TRBJ2-3, with TRBD2 matching 15 bases. The CDR3 has 18 amino acids. V gave up 3 bases and J gave up 6 bases; unmatched junction bases: 13. Germline V lookup: CDR1 DFQATT, CDR2 SNEGSKA (reference sequence). CDR3 sequence (DNA): TGCAGTGCTAGTGAGGGACTAGCGGGAGGCCTGCATGGGGATACGCAGTATTTT. As protein: CSASEGLAGGLHGDTQYF.

In its sample, this clonotype was seen a few times. CDR3 region: CSAYRDVSSYEQYF. The CDR3 DNA follows: TGCAGTGCTTACCGGGACGTGAGCTCCTACGAGCAGTACTTC. The chain employs TRBV20-1 and TRBJ2-7, with D possibly called TRBD1 or TRBD2 (5 bases each). Trimming removed 5 bases from V and 0 bases from J, with 14 bases in between. Germline V gene sequence: CDR1 DFQATT, CDR2 SNEGSKA (reference sequence). This CDR3 spans 14 amino acids.

This clonotype was observed a handful of times. The chain is built from TRBV12-3 or TRBV12-4 and TRBJ2-5; a weak D match, TRBD2 (6 bases). The CDR3 is made up of 15 amino acids. The germline V and J ends were trimmed by 4 bases and 1 base, with 13 bases remaining between them. DNA for the CDR3: TGTGCCAGCAGTTGGACCGGGGGTTGCCAAGAGACCCAGTACTTC. This encodes CASSWTGGCQETQYF.

CDR3 nucleotide sequence: TGTGCCACCAGCAAGAGCGCGGACAAGACCTACGAGCAGTACTTC. It is translated as CATSKSADKTYEQYF. The chain employs TRBV15 and TRBJ2-7; tentative D call: TRBD1 (5 bases). The germline gives CDR1 LNHNV, CDR2 YYDKDF (reference sequence). Between the trimmed V and J ends, which lost 4 bases and 2 bases, there was a span of 15 bases. The CDR3 totals 15 residues.

Comments on this clonotype: Germline is not matched at one junction end, which may reflect a read error. CDR3 loop: CACSSLNEAKNIQYF. The CDR3 DNA reads TGTGCCTGCAGCTCGTTAAACGAGGCCAAAAACATTCAGTACTTC. V usage is TRBV27 and J usage is TRBJ2-4; no firm D call. The V gene's germline CDR1 is MNHEY and CDR2 SMNVEV (reference sequence). CDR3 length: 15 amino acids.

This clonotype was observed at least ten times. This chain joins TRBV2 and TRBJ2-5; maybe TRBD1 (6 bases). Germline CDR1 is SNHLY and CDR2 is FYNNEI. The germline V and J ends were trimmed by 3 bases and 5 bases, with 13 bases remaining between them. The CDR3 spans 14 residues. CDR3 DNA: TGTGCCAGCAGTGACAACCGGGACATGGAGACCCAGTACTTC. This codes for CASSDNRDMETQYF.

V and J are TRBV28 and TRBJ2-1, with 7 bases aligning to TRBD1. Germline V gene sequence: CDR1 MDHEN, CDR2 SYDVKM. This CDR3 has 17 residues. V shed 2 bases and J 3 bases; nucleotides not matched to a gene: 10. The CDR3 coding sequence is TGTGCCAGCAGTTTAAAGGGGACAGTGTGGGGCTACAATGAGCAGTTCTTC. Its translation: CASSLKGTVWGYNEQFF.

The J gene is TRBJ2-1, the V gene TRBV5-1; 7 nucleotides line up with TRBD2. V was clipped by 0 bases and J by 8 bases; unmatched bases: 11. This CDR3 has 16 residues. The germline V gene encodes CDR1 SGHRS and CDR2 YFSETQ. CDR3 sequence (DNA): TGCGCCAGCAGCTTGGCCTATGCGGGAGTGGTGGATGAGCAGTTCTTC. Translation gives CASSLAYAGVVDEQFF.

The sample holds a few counts of this clonotype. A much larger clone is a single base away; this may be a read error. The CDR3 is CAGSPPESGELFF. The CDR3, as DNA: TGTGCCGGCAGCCCCCCGGAGTCCGGGGAGCTGTTTTTT. The V call is TRBV6-6, the J call TRBJ2-2; D ambiguous. CDR3 length: 13 residues. The germline V gene encodes CDR1 MNHNY and CDR2 SVGAGI (reference sequence).

There are a few counts of this clonotype. The chain joins TRBV3-1 to TRBJ2-3; TRBD2 matches 12 bases. The length of the CDR3 is 17 residues. Losses at the gene ends were 0 bases for V and 2 bases for J; bases not matched to a gene: 3. Germline V lookup: CDR1 LGHDT, CDR2 YNNKEL (reference sequence). Here the CDR3 reads CASSQEGLAGVTDTQYF. DNA of the CDR3: TGTGCCAGCAGCCAAGAGGGACTAGCGGGTGTCACAGATACGCAGTATTTT.

This clonotype was counted many times. This chain connects TRBV3-1 to TRBJ2-4; no reliable D call. CDR1 and CDR2 (germline): LGHDT, YNNKEL (reference sequence). Trimming cost V 0 bases and J 0 bases, with 6 bases left between them. The CDR3 extends over 15 amino acids. CDR3 region: CASSQEGIAKNIQYF. The CDR3 DNA reads TGTGCCAGCAGCCAAGAGGGCATAGCCAAAAACATTCAGTACTTC. Using reference TRBV3-1 and TRBJ2-4 for the parts outside the CDR3, the full variable domain is DTAVSQTPKYLVTQMGNDKSIKCEQNLGHDTMYWYKQDSKKFLKIMFSYNNKELIINETVPNRFSPKSPDKAHLNLHINSLELGDSAVYFCASSQEGIAKNIQYFGAGTRLSVL.

The chain uses TRBV12-5 and TRBJ1-1; the D gene is possibly TRBD1 (5 bases). Germline lookup yields CDR1 LGHNT and CDR2 FRNRAP. This CDR3 spans 17 amino acids. The V gene lost 8 bases and the J gene lost 0 bases, with 22 bases spanning the gap. The CDR3 region is CASSDSLGVPLNTEAFF. The CDR3 region has the DNA TGTGCTAGTTCAGATTCATTGGGGGTTCCCCTGAACACTGAAGCTTTCTTT.

This clonotype has a handful of counts. CDR3 nucleotides: TGTGCCAGCAGGGCCGACAGAGCTTACCAAGAGACCCAGTACTTC. It codes for CASRADRAYQETQYF. The chain carries TRBV6-2 or TRBV6-3 and TRBJ2-5, with D tentatively TRBD1 (5 bases). Germline CDR1 reads MNHEY; CDR2 reads SVGEGT. CDR3 size: 15 residues. Trimming took off 6 bases at V and 0 bases at J, with 14 bases between the two ends.

The V and J genes are TRBV5-1 and TRBJ1-2; D may be TRBD1 (5 bases). This CDR3 spans 15 amino acids. From germline, CDR1 is SGHRS and CDR2 YFSETQ. V gave up 5 bases and J gave up 0 bases, with 14 bases separating them. DNA of the CDR3: TGCGCCAGCAGGTCTGACAGCAGTACTAACTATGGCTACACCTTC. This encodes CASRSDSSTNYGYTF. Supplemented by reference TRBV5-1 and TRBJ1-2, the full variable domain reads KAGVTQTPRYLIKTRGQQVTLSCSPISGHRSVSWYQQTPGQGLQFLFEYFSETQRNKGNFPGRFSGRQFSNSRSEMNVSTLELGDSALYLCASRSDSSTNYGYTFGSGTRLTVV.